This T cell receptor beta chain is from a study of OX40 agonist ivuxolimab in advanced cancers. Across the whole study: Therapy given before enrollment (anti-PD-1, anti-PD-L1 or anti-CTLA-4) was allowed, and 40% had some. Three patients showed partial responses: one hepatocellular carcinoma and two cutaneous melanoma cases.

Only in-frame clones appear in the TCRdb table, and some are missing; sequencing was by immunoSEQ multiplex PCR. Altogether some 55,000 clones are present, 65% to 85% being singletons, with the ten largest covering about 13%. Germline V gene lookup returns CDR1 SGHDN and CDR2 FVKESK. Trimming removed 3 bases at V and 9 bases at J, with 21 bases between. The CDR3 loop spans 16 amino acids. Details on this clone: Its antigen is not known.

Whole-study findings and limits: The specificity for antigen of the expanded peripheral T cells was not determined. The study found among the lowest clonal expansion in partial responders at 0.1-3.0 mg/kg.

This rearrangement joins TRBV14 to TRBJ2-4, with a tentative D call TRBD2 (5 bases). The origin of this receptor is an adult with an advanced solid tumor such as melanoma, head and neck, liver or kidney cancer. This specimen consisted of CD4+ or CD8+ T cells sorted from blood, obtained in a trial of the OX40 agonist ivuxolimab. Written as DNA, the CDR3 is TGTGCCAGCAGCCAGGGGTCCTTAGCGTCTCTGGGCATTCAGTACTTC. It is translated as CASSQGSLASLGIQYF.